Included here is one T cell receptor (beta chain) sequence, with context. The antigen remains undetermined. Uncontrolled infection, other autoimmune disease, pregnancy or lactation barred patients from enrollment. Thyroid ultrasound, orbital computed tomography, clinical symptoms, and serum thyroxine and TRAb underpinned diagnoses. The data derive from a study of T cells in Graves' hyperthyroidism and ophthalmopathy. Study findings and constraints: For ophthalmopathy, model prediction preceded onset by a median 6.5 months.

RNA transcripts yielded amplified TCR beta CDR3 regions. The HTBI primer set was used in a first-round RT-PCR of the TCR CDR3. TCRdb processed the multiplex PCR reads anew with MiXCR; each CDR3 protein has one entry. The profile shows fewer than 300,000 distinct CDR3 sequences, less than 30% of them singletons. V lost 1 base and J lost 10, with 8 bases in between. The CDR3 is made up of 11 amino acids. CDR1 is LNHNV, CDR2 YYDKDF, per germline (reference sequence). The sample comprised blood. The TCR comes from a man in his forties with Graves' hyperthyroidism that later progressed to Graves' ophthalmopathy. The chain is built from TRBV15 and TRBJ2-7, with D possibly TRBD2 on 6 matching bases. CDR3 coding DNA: TGTGCCACCAGCAGAGGGGGAGGACAGTACTTC. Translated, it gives CATSRGGGQYF. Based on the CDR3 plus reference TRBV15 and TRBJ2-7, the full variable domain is DAMVIQNPRYQVTQFGKPVTLSCSQTLNHNVMYWYQQKSSQAPKLLFHYYDKDFNNEADTPDNFQSRRPNTSFCFLDIRSPGLGDTAMYLCATSRGGGQYFGPGTRLTVT.